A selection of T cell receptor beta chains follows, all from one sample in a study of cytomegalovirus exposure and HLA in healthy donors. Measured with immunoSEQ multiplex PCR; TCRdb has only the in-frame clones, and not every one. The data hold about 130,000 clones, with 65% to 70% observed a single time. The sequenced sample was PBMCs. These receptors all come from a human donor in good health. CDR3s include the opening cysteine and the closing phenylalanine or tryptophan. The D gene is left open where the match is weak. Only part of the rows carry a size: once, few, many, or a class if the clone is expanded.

CDR3: CASSPEVRGGANEKLFF
DNA: TGTGCCAGCAGCCCCGAGGTTAGGGGCGGAGCTAATGAAAAACTGTTTTTT
length: 17
V: TRBV7-8
size: few
D: .
J: TRBJ1-4

CDR3: CASSLLSAETQYF
DNA: TGTGCCAGCAGCTTGCTTAGCGCCGAGACCCAGTACTTC
length: 13
V: TRBV7-2
size: .
D: .
J: TRBJ2-5

CDR3: CASSVGGAGTSHRNEQFF
DNA: TGTGCCAGCAGCGTAGGAGGGGCCGGGACTAGCCATAGGAATGAGCAGTTCTTC
length: 18
V: TRBV9
size: once
D: TRBD2
J: TRBJ2-1

CDR3: CASSSGQSVYNEQFF
DNA: TGTGCCAGCAGCTCCGGACAGTCCGTTTACAATGAGCAGTTCTTC
length: 15
V: TRBV5-8
size: few
D: .
J: TRBJ2-1

CDR3: CASSQDRGRVWNEQFF
DNA: TGTGCCAGCAGTCAAGACAGGGGGCGCGTATGGAATGAGCAGTTCTTC
length: 16
V: TRBV28
size: few
D: TRBD1
J: TRBJ2-1

CDR3: CASTSNRARGAHNYGYTF
DNA: TGTGCCAGTACCTCCAACCGGGCAAGGGGCGCCCATAACTATGGCTACACCTTC
length: 18
V: TRBV19
size: .
D: .
J: TRBJ1-2

CDR3: CSVATSGRGREQYF
DNA: TGCAGCGTTGCCACTAGCGGGAGGGGCCGCGAGCAGTACTTC
length: 14
V: TRBV29-1
size: few
D: TRBD2
J: TRBJ2-7

CDR3: CASSQDPRYGYTF
DNA: TGTGCCAGCAGCCAAGATCCGCGGTATGGCTACACCTTC
length: 13
V: TRBV4-2
size: .
D: .
J: TRBJ1-2

CDR3: CASIPGFSGSTDTQYF
DNA: TGTGCCAGCATTCCGGGTTTTAGCGGGAGCACAGATACGCAGTATTTT
length: 16
V: TRBV2
size: .
D: TRBD2
J: TRBJ2-3

CDR3: CASSDLRYEAFF
DNA: TGTGCCAGCAGTGATTTACGGTATGAAGCTTTCTTT
length: 12
V: TRBV25-1
size: .
D: .
J: TRBJ1-1

CDR3: CASKASSGNTIYF
DNA: TGTGCCAGCAAGGCTAGCTCTGGAAACACCATATATTTT
length: 13
V: TRBV2
size: .
D: .
J: TRBJ1-3

CDR3: CASSVPSTSGGTYEQYF
DNA: TGTGCCAGCAGCGTACCTTCAACTAGCGGGGGGACCTACGAGCAGTACTTC
length: 17
V: TRBV5-6
size: .
D: TRBD2
J: TRBJ2-7

CDR3: CASSEALLREGHNEQFF
DNA: TGTGCCAGCAGTGAAGCGCTTCTGCGGGAGGGTCACAATGAGCAGTTCTTC
length: 17
V: TRBV2
size: .
D: TRBD2
J: TRBJ2-1

CDR3: CASRLSGVQETQYF
DNA: TGTGCCAGCAGGCTCTCGGGGGTTCAAGAGACCCAGTACTTC
length: 14
V: TRBV14
size: .
D: .
J: TRBJ2-5

CDR3: CASSIGLPGQGFAYEQYF
DNA: TGTGCCAGTAGTATAGGCCTGCCGGGACAGGGGTTTGCGTACGAGCAGTACTTC
length: 18
V: TRBV19
size: .
D: TRBD1
J: TRBJ2-7

CDR3: CASSTTSGTYEQYF
DNA: TGTGCCAGCAGCACGACTAGCGGGACTTACGAGCAGTACTTC
length: 14
V: TRBV11-2
size: .
D: TRBD2
J: TRBJ2-7

CDR3: CASSTLAGLGADTQYF
DNA: TGTGCCAGCAGTACATTAGCGGGACTGGGGGCAGATACGCAGTATTTT
length: 16
V: TRBV27
size: once
D: TRBD2
J: TRBJ2-3

CDR3: CASSYSGQGGWETQYF
DNA: TGTGCCAGCAGTTACTCGGGACAGGGAGGATGGGAGACCCAGTACTTC
length: 16
V: TRBV6-5
size: .
D: TRBD1
J: TRBJ2-5

CDR3: CASSTVRGETQYF
DNA: TGTGCCAGCAGTACCGTCCGCGGGGAGACCCAGTACTTC
length: 13
V: TRBV2
size: .
D: .
J: TRBJ2-5

CDR3: CASSEAGGAGFEQYF
DNA: TGTGCCAGCAGTGAAGCAGGGGGCGCTGGGTTCGAGCAGTACTTC
length: 15
V: TRBV25-1
size: .
D: TRBD1
J: TRBJ2-7

CDR3: CASSIGTSGFYEQYF
DNA: TGTGCCAGCAGCATAGGGACTAGCGGGTTTTACGAGCAGTACTTC
length: 15
V: TRBV5-4
size: .
D: TRBD2
J: TRBJ2-7

CDR3: CASSPSREASYEQYF
DNA: TGTGCCAGCAGCCCATCGCGGGAGGCCTCCTACGAGCAGTACTTC
length: 15
V: TRBV7-6
size: .
D: TRBD2
J: TRBJ2-7

CDR3: CASSLDGRINEQFF
DNA: TGTGCCAGCAGCTTGGACGGGAGGATCAATGAGCAGTTCTTC
length: 14
V: TRBV13
size: .
D: TRBD2
J: TRBJ2-1

CDR3: CASSLTSTAGVSGKPQHF
DNA: TGTGCCAGCAGCTTGACATCGACAGCGGGTGTATCAGGGAAGCCCCAGCATTTT
length: 18
V: TRBV5-6
size: .
D: .
J: TRBJ1-5

CDR3: CASSLVGPSEQFF
DNA: TGTGCCAGCAGCTTAGTAGGCCCTAGCGAGCAGTTCTTC
length: 13
V: TRBV7-8
size: .
D: .
J: TRBJ2-1

CDR3: CASGSPGNYGYTF
DNA: TGTGCTAGTGGTTCCCCGGGAAACTATGGCTACACCTTC
length: 13
V: TRBV12-5
size: .
D: .
J: TRBJ1-2

CDR3: CASSEAREGEKLFF
DNA: TGTGCCAGCAGTGAAGCCAGGGAGGGGGAAAAACTGTTTTTT
length: 14
V: TRBV2
size: .
D: .
J: TRBJ1-4

CDR3: CASSLDITGANVLTF
DNA: TGTGCCAGCAGCCTGGACATAACTGGGGCCAACGTCCTGACTTTC
length: 15
V: TRBV6-6
size: .
D: .
J: TRBJ2-6

CDR3: CASSLMGGEKYF
DNA: TGTGCCAGCAGCTTAATGGGCGGGGAGAAGTACTTC
length: 12
V: TRBV7-3
size: .
D: .
J: TRBJ2-5

CDR3: CASSSRGDYAQYF
DNA: TGTGCCAGCAGCTCTCGCGGGGACTACGCGCAGTACTTC
length: 13
V: TRBV11-2
size: .
D: TRBD2
J: TRBJ2-7

CDR3: CASSPGRGGTDTQYF
DNA: TGTGCCAGCAGTCCCGGCAGGGGAGGCACAGATACGCAGTATTTT
length: 15
V: TRBV27
size: .
D: .
J: TRBJ2-3

CDR3: CASSTGLRRDQYF
DNA: TGTGCCAGCAGTACGGGGCTCCGGAGGGACCAGTACTTC
length: 13
V: TRBV27
size: few
D: .
J: TRBJ2-5

CDR3: CASSPVVNTEAFF
DNA: TGTGCCAGCAGTCCGGTTGTGAACACTGAAGCTTTCTTT
length: 13
V: TRBV28
size: .
D: .
J: TRBJ1-1

CDR3: CASSPGTRGTEAFF
DNA: TGTGCCAGTAGTCCTGGGACACGCGGCACTGAAGCTTTCTTT
length: 14
V: TRBV19
size: few
D: .
J: TRBJ1-1

CDR3: CASSMGGTSSHEQYF
DNA: TGTGCCAGCAGCATGGGGGGGACTAGTTCCCACGAGCAGTACTTC
length: 15
V: TRBV27
size: .
D: TRBD2
J: TRBJ2-7

CDR3: CASSLASLSYEQYF
DNA: TGTGCCAGCAGCTTAGCTAGCCTCTCCTACGAGCAGTACTTC
length: 14
V: TRBV7-8
size: .
D: .
J: TRBJ2-7

CDR3: CASSELAASYEQYF
DNA: TGTGCCAGCAGTGAGCTAGCGGCCTCCTACGAGCAGTACTTC
length: 14
V: TRBV25-1
size: .
D: TRBD2
J: TRBJ2-7

CDR3: CASSLSTSGRTDTQYF
DNA: TGTGCCAGCAGCTTATCGACTAGCGGACGCACAGATACGCAGTATTTT
length: 16
V: TRBV7-9
size: .
D: TRBD2
J: TRBJ2-3

CDR3: CASRIGADTQYF
DNA: TGTGCCAGCAGAATAGGGGCAGATACGCAGTATTTT
length: 12
V: TRBV2
size: .
D: .
J: TRBJ2-3

CDR3: CASSYSISYNEQFF
DNA: TGTGCCAGCAGTTACAGCATCTCCTACAATGAGCAGTTCTTC
length: 14
V: TRBV6-5
size: .
D: .
J: TRBJ2-1

CDR3: CASSYGQGNYGYTF
DNA: TGTGCCAGCAGTTACGGACAGGGCAACTATGGCTACACCTTC
length: 14
V: TRBV28
size: .
D: TRBD1
J: TRBJ1-2

CDR3: CASSLGGPGHQETQYF
DNA: TGTGCCAGCAGCTTAGGGGGACCGGGACATCAAGAGACCCAGTACTTC
length: 16
V: TRBV7-9
size: few
D: .
J: TRBJ2-5

CDR3: CASTLIGGDTEAFF
DNA: TGTGCCAGCACCCTGATTGGAGGGGACACTGAAGCTTTCTTT
length: 14
V: TRBV27
size: once
D: .
J: TRBJ1-1

CDR3: CASTPLTSGRPEADTQYF
DNA: TGTGCCAGCACTCCTTTGACTAGCGGGAGGCCGGAGGCAGATACGCAGTATTTT
length: 18
V: TRBV27
size: .
D: TRBD2
J: TRBJ2-3

CDR3: CASKPRQGPSTGELFF
DNA: TGTGCCAGTAAGCCCAGACAGGGCCCAAGCACCGGGGAGCTGTTTTTT
length: 16
V: TRBV19
size: .
D: TRBD1
J: TRBJ2-2

CDR3: CATSRETSGRGSHEQFF
DNA: TGTGCCACCAGCAGGGAAACTAGCGGGAGGGGGTCCCATGAGCAGTTCTTC
length: 17
V: TRBV15
size: .
D: TRBD2
J: TRBJ2-1

CDR3: CASSPGTGWQETQYF
DNA: TGTGCCAGCAGCCCCGGGACAGGCTGGCAAGAGACCCAGTACTTC
length: 15
V: TRBV5-8
size: few
D: TRBD1
J: TRBJ2-5

CDR3: CASSQTTVPGQGSPLHF
DNA: TGCGCCAGCAGCCAAACTACAGTCCCGGGACAGGGTTCACCCCTCCACTTT
length: 17
V: TRBV4-3
size: few
D: TRBD1
J: TRBJ1-6

CDR3: CASGQYRGAVQETQYF
DNA: TGTGCCAGCGGACAATACAGGGGCGCGGTACAAGAGACCCAGTACTTC
length: 16
V: TRBV28
size: .
D: TRBD1
J: TRBJ2-5

CDR3: CASSQTSGYEQFF
DNA: TGTGCCAGCAGCCAGACTAGCGGGTATGAGCAGTTCTTC
length: 13
V: TRBV7-9
size: .
D: TRBD2
J: TRBJ2-1

CDR3: CASSEGLDGNEQFF
DNA: TGTGCCAGCAGTGAGGGACTCGATGGAAATGAGCAGTTCTTC
length: 14
V: TRBV2
size: few
D: .
J: TRBJ2-1

CDR3: CASGLARNNEQFF
DNA: TGTGCCAGCGGACTAGCGAGAAACAATGAGCAGTTCTTC
length: 13
V: TRBV18
size: .
D: TRBD2
J: TRBJ2-1

CDR3: CASSSLGSDEQFF
DNA: TGCGCCAGCAGTAGTCTAGGTTCGGATGAGCAGTTCTTC
length: 13
V: TRBV5-1
size: .
D: .
J: TRBJ2-1

CDR3: CASTHNRVYNEKLFF
DNA: TGTGCCAGCACCCACAACAGGGTCTATAATGAAAAACTGTTTTTT
length: 15
V: TRBV28
size: few
D: .
J: TRBJ1-4

CDR3: CASSTGPSTSYEQYF
DNA: TGTGCCAGTAGTACTGGGCCCTCGACGTCCTACGAGCAGTACTTC
length: 15
V: TRBV19
size: .
D: .
J: TRBJ2-7

CDR3: CASSNPTSGRWNEQFF
DNA: TGTGCCAGCAGCAATCCGACTAGCGGGAGGTGGAATGAGCAGTTCTTC
length: 16
V: TRBV21-1
size: .
D: .
J: TRBJ2-1

CDR3: CASSWGTGGEETQYF
DNA: TGTGCCAGCAGCTGGGGAACAGGGGGCGAGGAGACCCAGTACTTC
length: 15
V: TRBV6-6
size: .
D: TRBD1
J: TRBJ2-5

CDR3: CASSQQGEAYEQYF
DNA: TGTGCCAGCTCACAACAGGGAGAGGCCTACGAGCAGTACTTC
length: 14
V: TRBV18
size: .
D: .
J: TRBJ2-7

CDR3: CASSQVRLNPNSEHEQFF
DNA: TGCGCCAGCAGCCAAGTTAGACTTAACCCAAATTCTGAGCATGAGCAGTTCTTC
length: 18
V: TRBV4-1
size: .
D: .
J: TRBJ2-1